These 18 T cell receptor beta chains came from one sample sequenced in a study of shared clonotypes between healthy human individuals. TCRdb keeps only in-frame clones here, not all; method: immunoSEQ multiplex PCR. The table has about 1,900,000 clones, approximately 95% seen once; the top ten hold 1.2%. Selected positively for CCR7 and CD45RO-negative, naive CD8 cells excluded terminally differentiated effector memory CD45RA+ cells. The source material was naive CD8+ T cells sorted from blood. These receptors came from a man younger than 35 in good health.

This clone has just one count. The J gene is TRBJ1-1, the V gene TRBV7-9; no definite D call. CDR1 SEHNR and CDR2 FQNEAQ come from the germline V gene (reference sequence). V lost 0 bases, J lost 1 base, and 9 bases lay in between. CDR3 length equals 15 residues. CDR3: CASSLANGRNTEAFF. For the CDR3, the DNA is TGTGCCAGCAGCTTAGCCAACGGCCGGAACACTGAAGCTTTCTTT.

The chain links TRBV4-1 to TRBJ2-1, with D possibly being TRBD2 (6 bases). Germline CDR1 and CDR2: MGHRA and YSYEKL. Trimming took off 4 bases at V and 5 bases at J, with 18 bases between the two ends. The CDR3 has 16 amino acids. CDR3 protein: CASSLHGGDFNNEQFF. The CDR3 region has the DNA TGCGCCAGCAGCCTCCACGGGGGTGACTTTAACAATGAGCAGTTCTTC.

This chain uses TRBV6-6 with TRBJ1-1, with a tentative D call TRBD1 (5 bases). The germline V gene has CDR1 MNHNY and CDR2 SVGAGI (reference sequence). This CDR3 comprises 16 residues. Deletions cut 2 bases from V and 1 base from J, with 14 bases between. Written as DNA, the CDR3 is TGTGCCAGCAGTTACGGAACGTATGGGGGGAACACTGAAGCTTTCTTT. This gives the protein CASSYGTYGGNTEAFF.

CDR3 DNA: TGCAGTGCTCAACCCCAGGGAGAAGCTTTCTTT. Translated, it gives CSAQPQGEAFF. The J gene is TRBJ1-1, the V gene TRBV20-1; D may be TRBD1 (5 bases). Trimming pared 5 bases from V and 8 bases from J, leaving 12 bases between. The CDR3 extends over 11 amino acids. Germline CDR1 DFQATT, CDR2 SNEGSKA (reference sequence).

The CDR3 is CASSQDVGVMGNQPQHF. The CDR3 nucleotides read TGCGCCAGCAGCCAAGACGTAGGGGTGATGGGCAATCAGCCCCAGCATTTT. This sequence joins TRBV4-3 and TRBJ1-5; weak D call: TRBD1 (5 bases). Deletions cut 0 bases from V and 2 bases from J, with 14 bases between. Germline assignment: CDR1 LGHNA and CDR2 YSLEER. This CDR3 spans 17 amino acids.

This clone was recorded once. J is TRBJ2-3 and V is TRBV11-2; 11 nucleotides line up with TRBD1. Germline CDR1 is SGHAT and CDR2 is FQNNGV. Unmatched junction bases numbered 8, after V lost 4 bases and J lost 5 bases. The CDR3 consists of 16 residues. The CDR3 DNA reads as TGTGCCAGCAGCTCATTTCCGGGACAGGGGGTAGATACGCAGTATTTT. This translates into CASSSFPGQGVDTQYF.

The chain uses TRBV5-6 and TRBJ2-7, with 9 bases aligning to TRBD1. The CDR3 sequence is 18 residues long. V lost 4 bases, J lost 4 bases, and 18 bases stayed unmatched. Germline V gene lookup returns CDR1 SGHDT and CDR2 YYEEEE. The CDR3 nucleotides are TGTGCCAGCAGCCCAAAGCCAGGACAGGGGTTTTTAGGGTACGAGCAGTACTTC. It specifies CASSPKPGQGFLGYEQYF. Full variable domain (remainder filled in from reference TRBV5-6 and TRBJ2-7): DAGVTQSPTHLIKTRGQQVTLRCSPKSGHDTVSWYQQALGQGPQFIFQYYEEEERQRGNFPDRFSGHQFPNYSSELNVNALLLGDSALYLCASSPKPGQGFLGYEQYFGPGTRLTVT.

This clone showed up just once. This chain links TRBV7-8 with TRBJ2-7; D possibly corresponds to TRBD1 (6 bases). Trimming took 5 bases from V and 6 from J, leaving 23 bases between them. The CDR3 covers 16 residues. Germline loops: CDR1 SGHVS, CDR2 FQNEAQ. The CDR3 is CASSLLQGATTLEQYF. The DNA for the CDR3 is TGTGCCAGCAGCCTACTACAGGGCGCCACGACGCTCGAGCAGTACTTC.

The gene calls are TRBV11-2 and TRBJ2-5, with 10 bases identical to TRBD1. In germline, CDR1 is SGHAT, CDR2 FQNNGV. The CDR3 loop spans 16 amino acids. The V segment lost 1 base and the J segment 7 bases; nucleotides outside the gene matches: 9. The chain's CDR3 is CASSLGPGTGAGTQYF. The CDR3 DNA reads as TGTGCCAGCAGCTTAGGCCCCGGGACAGGGGCCGGGACCCAGTACTTC.

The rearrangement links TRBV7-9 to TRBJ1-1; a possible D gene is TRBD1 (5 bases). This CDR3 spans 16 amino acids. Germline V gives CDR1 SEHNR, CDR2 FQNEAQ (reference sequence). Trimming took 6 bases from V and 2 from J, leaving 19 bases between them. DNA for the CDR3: TGTGCCAGCAGGTTGGGGGGTGGCGATGGTAACACTGAAGCTTTCTTT. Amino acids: CASRLGGGDGNTEAFF.

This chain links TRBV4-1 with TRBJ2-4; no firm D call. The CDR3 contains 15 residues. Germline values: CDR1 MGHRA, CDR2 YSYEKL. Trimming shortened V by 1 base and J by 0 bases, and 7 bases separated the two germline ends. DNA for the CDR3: TGCGCCAGCAGCCAAGGGCCATCAGCCAAAAACATTCAGTACTTC. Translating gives CASSQGPSAKNIQYF.

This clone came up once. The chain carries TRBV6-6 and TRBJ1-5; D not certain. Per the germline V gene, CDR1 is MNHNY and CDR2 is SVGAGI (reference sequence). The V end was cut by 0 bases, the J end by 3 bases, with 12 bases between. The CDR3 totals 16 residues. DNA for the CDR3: TGTGCCAGCAGTTACTCGACGCCGCACATCAATCAGCCCCAGCATTTT. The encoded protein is CASSYSTPHINQPQHF.

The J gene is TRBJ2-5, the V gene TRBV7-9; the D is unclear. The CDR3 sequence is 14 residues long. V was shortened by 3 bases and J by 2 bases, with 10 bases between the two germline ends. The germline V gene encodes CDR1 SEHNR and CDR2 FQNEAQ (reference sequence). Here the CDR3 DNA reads TGTGCCAGCAGCTTCGCTACGGTACAAGAGACCCAGTACTTC. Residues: CASSFATVQETQYF.

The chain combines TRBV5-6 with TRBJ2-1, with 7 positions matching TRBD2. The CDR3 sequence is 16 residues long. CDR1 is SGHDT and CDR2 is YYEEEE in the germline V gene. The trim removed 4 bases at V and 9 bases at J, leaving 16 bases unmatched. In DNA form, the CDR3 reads TGTGCCAGCAGCGAGGGAACGGGAGGACCGCGAGGTGAGCAGTTCTTC. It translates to CASSEGTGGPRGEQFF.

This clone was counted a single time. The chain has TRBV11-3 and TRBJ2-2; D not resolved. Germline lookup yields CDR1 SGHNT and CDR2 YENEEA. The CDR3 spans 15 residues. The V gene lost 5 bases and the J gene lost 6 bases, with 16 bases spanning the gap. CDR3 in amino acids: CASSDGPKSAGELFF. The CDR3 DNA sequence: TGTGCCAGCAGCGACGGCCCCAAGTCGGCCGGGGAGCTGTTTTTT.

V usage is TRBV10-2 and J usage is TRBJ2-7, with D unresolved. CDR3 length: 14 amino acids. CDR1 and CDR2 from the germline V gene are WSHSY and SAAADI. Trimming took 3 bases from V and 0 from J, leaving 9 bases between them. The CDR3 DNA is TGCGCCAGCAGTGACGTATTAAGCTCCTACGAGCAGTACTTC. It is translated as CASSDVLSSYEQYF.

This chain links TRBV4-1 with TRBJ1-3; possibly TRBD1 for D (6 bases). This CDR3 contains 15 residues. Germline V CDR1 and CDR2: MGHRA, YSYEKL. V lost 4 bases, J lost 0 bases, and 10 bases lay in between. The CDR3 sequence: CASSRTDSSGNTIYF. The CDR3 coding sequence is TGCGCCAGCAGCCGGACGGACAGCTCTGGAAACACCATATATTTT.

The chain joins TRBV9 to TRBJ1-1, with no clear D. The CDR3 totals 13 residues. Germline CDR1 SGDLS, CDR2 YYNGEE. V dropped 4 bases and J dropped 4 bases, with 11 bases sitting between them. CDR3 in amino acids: CASSLDHGTEAFF. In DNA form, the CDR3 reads TGTGCCAGCAGCCTGGACCACGGCACTGAAGCTTTCTTT.